A single sample gave rise to the 22 T cell receptor beta chains below, sequenced in a study of T cell responses to AZD1222 COVID-19 vaccine. Clones were read by immunoSEQ multiplex PCR, and TCRdb kept only the in-frame ones, dropping some. The table lists about 110,000 clones, around 92% of them singletons. The sequencing here drew on peripheral blood, taken on day 0 of AZD1222 vaccination. The receptors here all came from an adult in good health.

This clone was recorded once. This sequence joins TRBV6-5 and TRBJ2-7, with 7 nucleotides matching TRBD1. Germline V CDR1 and CDR2: MNHEY, SVGAGI. V was pared by 4 bases and J by 6 bases, with 12 bases of the junction left unmatched. The CDR3 is made up of 15 amino acids. In nucleotides, the CDR3 is TGTGCCAGCAGTTCGACACAGGGGAGCCTCTCCGAGCAGTACTTC. Its translation is CASSSTQGSLSEQYF.

This chain connects TRBV5-5 to TRBJ1-1; D is perhaps TRBD1 (5 bases). Per the germline V gene, CDR1 is SGHKS and CDR2 is YYEKEE (reference sequence). V was trimmed by 4 bases and J by 1 base, leaving 8 bases between them. The CDR3 runs 13 residues. CDR3 in amino acids: CASSRDPNTEAFF. CDR3 coding DNA: TGTGCCAGCAGCCGGGACCCGAACACTGAAGCTTTCTTT.

The gene calls are TRBV5-1 and TRBJ2-5; the match to TRBD2 covers 14 bases. With V trimmed by 4 bases and J by 7 bases, 15 bases remained unmatched. Germline V lookup: CDR1 SGHRS, CDR2 YFSETQ. The CDR3 totals 18 residues. The CDR3 loop reads CASSPGLAGDPPTRTQYF. For the CDR3, the DNA is TGCGCCAGCAGCCCGGGACTAGCGGGGGACCCCCCGACTCGGACCCAGTACTTC.

The J gene is TRBJ2-3, the V gene TRBV18, with TRBD1 matching 10 bases. CDR3 length: 14 amino acids. J gave up 4 bases and V 4 bases, and 2 bases lay outside the gene matches. Germline V gives CDR1 KGHSH, CDR2 LQKENI. CDR3 sequence reads: CASSLGQGADTQYF. DNA for the CDR3: TGTGCCAGCTCACTAGGACAGGGGGCAGATACGCAGTATTTT.

This chain uses TRBV3-1 (or the pseudogene TRBV3-2) with TRBJ2-7, with TRBD1 identical over 7 bases. With V trimmed by 4 bases and J by 5 bases, 11 bases remained unmatched. The CDR3 spans 15 residues. CDR1 and CDR2 from the germline V gene are LGHDT and YNNKEL (reference sequence). In DNA, the CDR3 is TGTGCCAGCAGCCGGGAAGACAGGGTAAGAAACGAGCAGTACTTC. It codes for CASSREDRVRNEQYF.

The chain couples TRBV11-2 to TRBJ2-2; the D gene could be TRBD1 or TRBD2 (5 bases each). Germline lookup yields CDR1 SGHAT and CDR2 FQNNGV. This CDR3 region has 14 residues. V was pared by 2 bases and J by 4 bases, with 8 bases between. The CDR3 loop is CASSLRGPTGELFF. In nucleotides, the CDR3 is TGTGCCAGCAGCTTAAGGGGACCCACCGGGGAGCTGTTTTTT.

This clone was counted a single time. This chain connects TRBV5-8 to TRBJ1-1, with D perhaps matching TRBD1 (6 bases). The CDR3 consists of 14 residues. Trimming shortened V by 0 bases and J by 5 bases, and 11 bases separated the two germline ends. Germline CDR1 SGHTS, CDR2 YDEGEE. The CDR3 DNA is TGTGCCAGCAGCTTGGAAGGGGGGCGGACTGAAGCTTTCTTT. It codes for CASSLEGGRTEAFF.

The genes are TRBV14 and TRBJ2-3, with 7 bases lining up with TRBD1. Germline V gene lookup returns CDR1 SGHDN and CDR2 FVKESK. The CDR3 covers 14 residues. V gave up 2 bases and J gave up 4 bases; unmatched junction bases: 3. In DNA form, the CDR3 reads TGTGCCAGCAGCCAACACAGGGGCCCAGATACGCAGTATTTT. Translation gives CASSQHRGPDTQYF.

The gene calls are TRBV10-2 and TRBJ2-7, with D perhaps being TRBD1 or TRBD2 (5 bases each). V dropped 0 bases and J dropped 4 bases, with 16 bases sitting between them. The CDR3 extends over 16 amino acids. Germline CDR1 reads WSHSY; CDR2 reads SAAADI. Written as DNA, the CDR3 is TGCGCCAGCAGTGAGTCGGGACCTAGCAGTGCGTACGAGCAGTACTTC. Its translation is CASSESGPSSAYEQYF.

CDR3 loop: CATSILGMNTGELFF. CDR3 sequence (DNA): TGTGCCACCAGCATCCTAGGGATGAACACCGGGGAGCTGTTTTTT. The chain joins TRBV15 to TRBJ2-2; D not resolved. CDR1 and CDR2 (germline): LNHNV, YYDKDF (reference sequence). V was cut by 4 bases and J by 1 base, with 10 bases left in between. The CDR3 contains 15 residues.

The J gene is TRBJ1-1, the V gene TRBV19; no definite D call. Germline lookup yields CDR1 LNHDA and CDR2 SQIVND (reference sequence). The V end lost 3 bases, the J end lost 4 bases, and 9 bases lay between the germline ends. This CDR3 is built from 13 residues. The CDR3 sequence: CASSIPLGTEAFF. The CDR3 DNA is TGTGCCAGTAGTATCCCCCTGGGCACTGAAGCTTTCTTT.

The chain links TRBV5-5 to TRBJ1-5; the D gene is possibly TRBD1 (5 bases). Looked up from germline, CDR1 is SGHKS and CDR2 is YYEKEE (reference sequence). The CDR3 is made up of 17 amino acids. Trimming took off 0 bases at V and 5 bases at J, with 18 bases between the two ends. Here the CDR3 DNA reads TGTGCCAGCAGCTTGGAAGGCACCCCCGGGACGTATCAGCCCCAGCATTTT. Amino acids: CASSLEGTPGTYQPQHF. Looking up the rest from reference TRBV5-5 and TRBJ1-5 gives the full variable domain: DAGVTQSPTHLIKTRGQQVTLRCSPISGHKSVSWYQQVLGQGPQFIFQYYEKEERGRGNFPDRFSARQFPNYSSELNVNALLLGDSALYLCASSLEGTPGTYQPQHFGDGTRLSIL.

The CDR3 reads CAISLNLGYEQYF. Written as DNA, the CDR3 is TGTGCCATCAGCCTGAACCTAGGCTACGAGCAGTACTTC. The gene calls are TRBV10-3 and TRBJ2-7; unclear D gene. CDR1 is ENHRY and CDR2 is SYGVKD in the germline V gene. With 6 bases removed from V and 3 bases from J, the gap between germline ends came to 12 bases. This CDR3 is built from 13 residues.

The chain combines TRBV30 with TRBJ1-1, with unresolved D. Germline V gene sequence: CDR1 GTSNPN, CDR2 SVGIG (reference sequence). The length of the CDR3 is 11 residues. Trimming pared 5 bases from V and 7 bases from J, leaving 11 bases between. The CDR3 sequence: CAWEVLGEAFF. In DNA form, the CDR3 reads TGTGCCTGGGAGGTCCTCGGTGAAGCTTTCTTT.

The chain couples TRBV7-6 to TRBJ2-7; 7 bases agree with TRBD2. V lost 7 bases, J lost 3 bases, and 12 bases stayed unmatched. The CDR3 is 15 amino acids. The germline CDR1 and CDR2 sequences are SGHVS and FNYEAQ. The chain's CDR3 is CASTSGTGGSYEQYF. The CDR3 DNA sequence: TGTGCCAGCACTTCGGGCACGGGGGGAAGCTACGAGCAGTACTTC.

This rearrangement joins TRBV6-5 to TRBJ1-1, with 9 bases fitting TRBD1. Germline values: CDR1 MNHEY, CDR2 SVGAGI. The CDR3 has 12 residues. V was pared by 6 bases and J by 6 bases, with 2 bases of the junction left unmatched. CDR3 in amino acids: CASRDRGPEAFF. CDR3 sequence (DNA): TGTGCCAGCAGGGACAGGGGTCCTGAAGCTTTCTTT.

This CDR3 reads CASSQDPGRANTDTQYF. The CDR3 DNA is TGCGCCAGCAGCCAAGATCCGGGGCGGGCGAACACAGATACGCAGTATTTT. This chain connects TRBV4-1 to TRBJ2-3; D tentatively reads TRBD1 or TRBD2 (5 bases each). Germline CDR1 is MGHRA and CDR2 is YSYEKL. V dropped 0 bases and J dropped 2 bases, with 15 bases sitting between them. This CDR3 comprises 17 residues.

V is TRBV12-5 and J is TRBJ2-2; the match to TRBD1 covers 7 bases. The length of the CDR3 is 15 residues. V was pared by 6 bases and J by 0 bases, with 4 bases of the junction left unmatched. Germline-derived CDR1 and CDR2 are LGHNT and FRNRAP. The CDR3 is CASGPGTANTGELFF. DNA for the CDR3: TGTGCTAGTGGCCCCGGGACAGCGAACACCGGGGAGCTGTTTTTT.

The chain has TRBV19 and TRBJ2-7, with TRBD2 matching 8 bases. Germline V lookup: CDR1 LNHDA, CDR2 SQIVND (reference sequence). The CDR3 extends over 15 amino acids. Trimming removed 5 bases from V and 7 bases from J; junction bases left unmatched: 13. CDR3 DNA sequence: TGTGCCAGTAGTTCGACCAGCGGGGGTCTCGAGGAGCAGTACTTC. Protein sequence: CASSSTSGGLEEQYF.

This clone was seen only once. The chain joins TRBV28 to TRBJ2-3; a possible D gene is TRBD2 (6 bases). The V end was cut by 4 bases, the J end by 2 bases, with 16 bases between. The CDR3 sequence is 16 residues long. CDR1 and CDR2 from the germline V gene are MDHEN and SYDVKM. Here the CDR3 reads CASSSIPGLFTDTQYF. In DNA, the CDR3 is TGTGCCAGCAGTTCCATACCGGGACTTTTCACAGATACGCAGTATTTT.

The rearrangement joins TRBV28 to TRBJ1-1; a possible D gene is TRBD1 (6 bases). Deletions cut 7 bases from V and 10 bases from J, with 19 bases between. CDR3 length equals 13 residues. CDR1 is MDHEN and CDR2 is SYDVKM in the germline V gene. DNA for the CDR3: TGTGCCAGCACCAACGGGGGAGCAGGGGCAGCTTTCTTT. Translating gives CASTNGGAGAAFF.

This clone showed up just a few times. The genes are TRBV3-1 (or the pseudogene TRBV3-2) and TRBJ2-5; either TRBD1 or TRBD2 may fit D (5 bases each). The ends were cut back, 4 bases at V and 1 base at J, with 19 bases in the middle. This CDR3 spans 17 amino acids. Germline CDR1 reads LGHDT; CDR2 reads YNNKEL (reference sequence). The CDR3 nucleotides read TGTGCCAGCAGCCCGCTACGTGGGGGTGCTGTCCAAGAGACCCAGTACTTC. The encoded protein is CASSPLRGGAVQETQYF.